The sequence of this T cell receptor beta chain was determined in a study of T-cell reconstitution after alpha-beta-depleted transplantation in children. Study-level findings and limits: About two months after transplant, alpha-beta T cells reportedly came from several hundred expanded graft clones. Some patients owed their high day-60 TCRbeta diversity to surviving recipient T cells and thymic progenitors. At the one-year point after transplant, T-cell counts and TCRbeta diversity were found to come mostly from T cells that had been newly produced.

CDR1 is SQVTM, CDR2 ANQGSEA, per germline. CDR3 size: 13 residues. V dropped 6 bases and J dropped 0 bases, with 6 bases sitting between them. This clonotype was seen ten or more times. What it recognizes is unknown. Researchers prepared the TCRbeta library using unique molecular identifiers, the study reports. TCRdb reanalysed the PCR reads using MiXCR and keeps one entry per CDR3 protein. Of approximately 230,000 distinct CDR3 sequences listed, about 23% are singletons. The chain couples TRBV29-1 to TRBJ2-6, with D maybe TRBD2 (6 bases). This clonotype was sampled from a girl aged 2 to 9 with Fanconi anemia, due to receive a stem cell transplant. Sequencing was performed on PBMCs, taken before TCRalphabeta/CD19-depleted stem cell transplant. CDR3 coding DNA: TGCAGCGTGACTAGCTCTGGGGCCAACGTCCTGACTTTC. It yields the protein CSVTSSGANVLTF.